Listed here are 28 T cell receptor beta chains from one sample, sequenced in a study of tumor-infiltrating lymphocytes in glioblastoma multiforme. Three nested ARM-PCR rounds with V-beta and C-beta primers built TCRB libraries. TCRdb reprocessed the multiplex PCR reads with MiXCR, giving one entry per CDR3 protein. The sample contains fewer than 15,000 distinct CDR3 sequences, 64% of which appear only once. The sample was brain tumor tissue. Receptor source: a male donor with glioblastoma.

On this clonotype: Its ends do not fully match the called genes, so a read error is possible. V and J are TRBV20-1 and TRBJ2-7, with TRBD1 identical over 7 bases. CDR3 length: 15 residues. In germline, CDR1 is DFQATT, CDR2 SNEGSKA (reference sequence). For the CDR3, the DNA is TGCAGTGCTAGAGAAAGGGACAGAGACACCTACGGGCAACACTTC. As protein: CSARERDRDTYGQHF.

As regards this clonotype: The limits of the CDR3 on the DNA are not certain, so only TCRdb's listed CDR3 is given. The J gene is TRBJ2-1, the V gene TRBV18; TRBD1, as called in the table, went unchecked against the DNA. With termini counted, the CDR3 has 16 amino acids. CDR1 and CDR2 (germline): KGHSH, LQKENI. The CDR3 region is CASSPFGAGSYNEQFF.

A note on this clonotype: Given a much more abundant clone one base away, this may be a read error. This chain joins TRBV11-2 and TRBJ2-2, with D tentatively TRBD1 (6 bases). Germline V gene data show CDR1 as SGHAT and CDR2 as FQNNGV. This CDR3 contains 16 residues. CDR3 DNA: TGTGCCAGCAGCCCCGGGACATTCGCGAACACCAGGGAGCTGTTTTTT. It yields the protein CASSPGTFANTRELFF. Variable domain in full (rest from reference TRBV11-2 and TRBJ2-2): EAGVAQSPRYKIIEKRQSVAFWCNPISGHATLYWYQQILGQGPKLLIQFQNNGVVDDSQLPKDRFSAERLKGVDSTLKIQPAKLEDSAVYLCASSPGTFANTRELFFGEGSRLTVL.

The rearrangement uses TRBV20-1 and TRBJ1-4, with 7 bases identical to TRBD1. This CDR3 has 15 amino acids. Trimming cost V 3 bases and J 4 bases; bases outside gene matches: 8. Germline V CDR1 and CDR2: DFQATT, SNEGSKA (reference sequence). The CDR3 is CSASRGGAVNEKLFF. DNA for the CDR3: TGCAGTGCTAGCAGAGGGGGCGCGGTTAATGAAAAACTGTTTTTT.

The chain has TRBV24-1 and TRBJ2-3; D remains unclear. CDR3 length: 12 amino acids. From germline, CDR1 is KGHDR and CDR2 SFDVKD. The germline V and J ends were trimmed by 6 bases and 3 bases, with 6 bases remaining between them. The DNA for the CDR3 is TGTGCCACCAGTATCAGTACAGATACGCAGTATTTT. This gives the protein CATSISTDTQYF.

The rearrangement links TRBV20-1 to TRBJ2-7; 10 nucleotides match TRBD2. Germline V gives CDR1 DFQATT, CDR2 SNEGSKA (reference sequence). Losses at the gene ends were 0 bases for V and 3 bases for J; bases not matched to a gene: 5. The CDR3 totals 15 residues. CDR3 DNA sequence: TGCAGTGCTAGAGATCCAGAGCGGGAGGGCTACGAGCAGTACTTC. It specifies CSARDPEREGYEQYF.

On this clonotype: The conserved phenylalanine or tryptophan is not found at the CDR3 terminus, so this likely reflects a read error. V and J are TRBV10-3 and TRBJ2-3, with D possibly being TRBD1 (5 bases). Germline V CDR1 and CDR2: ENHRY, SYGVKD. There are 13 residues in the CDR3. CDR3: CAVSEPGSDMQYL. The CDR3 bases are TGTGCCGTCAGTGAACCGGGTTCGGACATGCAGTATCTT.

The rearrangement links TRBV29-1 to TRBJ1-2; D is ambiguous. V was shortened by 6 bases and J by 1 base, with 15 bases between the two germline ends. CDR1 and CDR2 (germline): SQVTM, ANQGSEA. This CDR3 contains 14 residues. The CDR3 is CSVPAEVINYGYTF. The CDR3 DNA reads TGCAGCGTCCCTGCGGAGGTTATTAACTATGGCTACACCTTC.

The chain is built from TRBV20-1 and TRBJ2-5, with D hard to call. V was cut by 0 bases and J by 2 bases, with 7 bases left in between. This CDR3 spans 13 amino acids. CDR1 is DFQATT and CDR2 is SNEGSKA in the germline V gene (reference sequence). The CDR3 DNA reads TGCAGTGCTAGAGATAACCTGCAAGAGACCCAGTACTTC. Translated: CSARDNLQETQYF.

Of note for this clonotype: A junction end diverges from the germline sequence, so it may reflect a read error. The chain combines TRBV5-1 with TRBJ2-3; D might be TRBD2 (5 bases). In germline, CDR1 is SGHRS, CDR2 YFSETQ. There are 16 residues in the CDR3. The CDR3 here is CASRLEASASTDTQYF. DNA of the CDR3: TGCGCCAGCAGATTGGAGGCCAGCGCTAGCACAGATACTCAGTATTTT.

In this sample, this clonotype turned up many times. A much larger clone lies one base from this, so it may be a read error. The gene calls are TRBV6-2 or TRBV6-3 and TRBJ2-1, with D possibly being TRBD2 (6 bases). This CDR3 has 16 residues. Germline lookup yields CDR1 MNHEY and CDR2 SVGEGT. V lost 0 bases to trimming and J lost 4 bases, with 13 bases between them. The CDR3 reads CASSYSGGVLYNEQFF. The CDR3 bases are TGTGCCAGCAGTTACTCAGGCGGGGTTCTTTACAATGAGCAGTTCTTC.

About this clonotype itself: With a much larger clone just one base away, this may be a read error. The chain couples TRBV29-1 to TRBJ1-2; D remains unclear. There are 14 residues in the CDR3. Germline V gene lookup returns CDR1 SQVTM and CDR2 ANQGSEA. CDR3 sequence reads: CSVEEMEAIYDYTF. The CDR3 coding sequence is TGCAGCGTTGAAGAAATGGAGGCTATCTATGACTACACCTTC.

The rearrangement uses TRBV20-1 and TRBJ2-3, with D perhaps matching TRBD2 (6 bases). Germline V gene lookup returns CDR1 DFQATT and CDR2 SNEGSKA (reference sequence). The CDR3 runs to 15 residues. V shed 2 bases and J shed 12 bases, with 24 bases lying between them. This CDR3 is CSARRDSTLTGTQYF. The CDR3 DNA is TGCAGTGCTAGACGGGACTCTACGCTCACAGGTACACAGTATTTT.

This chain connects TRBV11-2 to TRBJ2-3; 8 bases are a match to TRBD1. V gave up 6 bases and J gave up 2 bases; unmatched junction bases: 7. Germline CDR1 is SGHAT and CDR2 is FQNNGV. The CDR3 runs to 15 residues. The CDR3 is CASRLTGDPTDTQYF. In DNA form, the CDR3 reads TGTGCCAGCAGGTTGACAGGGGACCCCACAGATACGCAGTATTTT.

This clonotype appeared many times. This chain connects TRBV5-1 to TRBJ2-7, with 7 bases lining up with TRBD2. This CDR3 is built from 15 residues. V shed 0 bases and J 0 bases; nucleotides not matched to a gene: 3. Germline lookup yields CDR1 SGHRS and CDR2 YFSETQ. In nucleotides, the CDR3 is TGCGCCAGCAGCTTGGGTTCTAGCGGCTCCTACGAGCAGTACTTC. Translation gives CASSLGSSGSYEQYF. Using reference TRBV5-1 and TRBJ2-7 for the parts outside the CDR3, the full variable domain is KAGVTQTPRYLIKTRGQQVTLSCSPISGHRSVSWYQQTPGQGLQFLFEYFSETQRNKGNFPGRFSGRQFSNSRSEMNVSTLELGDSALYLCASSLGSSGSYEQYFGPGTRLTVT.

As regards this clonotype: One base away lies a much larger clone, so this may be a sequencing read error. The rearrangement links TRBV10-3 to TRBJ2-7; no reliable D call. There are 13 residues in the CDR3. Germline V gives CDR1 ENHRY, CDR2 SYGVKD. The CDR3 here is CATKNPSFYEQCF. The CDR3 coding sequence is TGTGCCACGAAAAACCCGAGCTTCTACGAGCAGTGCTTC.

This clonotype was seen repeatedly, ten times or more. J is TRBJ2-3 and V is TRBV6-4, with TRBD2 identical over 7 bases. Germline-derived CDR1 and CDR2 are MRHNA and SNTAGT. Losses at the gene ends were 5 bases for V and 0 bases for J; bases not matched to a gene: 8. The CDR3 totals 16 residues. The chain's CDR3 is CASSSASGGSTDTQYF. CDR3 DNA: TGTGCCAGCAGTTCCGCTAGCGGCGGGAGCACAGATACGCAGTATTTT.

The rearrangement joins TRBV20-1 to TRBJ2-1; TRBD1 matches at 7 bases. Per the germline V gene, CDR1 is DFQATT and CDR2 is SNEGSKA (reference sequence). CDR3 size: 14 residues. With V trimmed by 6 bases and J by 8 bases, 13 bases remained unmatched. CDR3 sequence reads: CSAIRGLIGDEQFF. DNA for the CDR3: TGCAGTGCGATTAGGGGGCTGATCGGAGATGAGCAGTTCTTC.

This clonotype was found once. Without the conserved terminal phenylalanine or tryptophan, this CDR3 likely stems from a read error. This sequence joins TRBV20-1 and TRBJ2-7, with 8 bases aligning to TRBD2. Germline CDR1 and CDR2: DFQATT and SNEGSKA (reference sequence). The CDR3 totals 13 residues. The CDR3 bases are TGCAGTGTTATTAGCGGGATCTCCTACGGGCAGTACCTC. Its protein is CSVISGISYGQYL.

To note about this clonotype: At one end, the junction sequence differs from germline, possibly due to a read error. This chain connects TRBV20-1 to TRBJ2-1; D might be TRBD1 (5 bases). Germline CDR1 is DFQATT and CDR2 is SNEGSKA (reference sequence). The CDR3 loop spans 14 amino acids. This chain's CDR3 is CSAGDGADLYEQFF. CDR3 nucleotide sequence: TGCAGTGCTGGAGATGGGGCAGACCTGTATGAGCAGTTCTTC.

The V gene is TRBV20-1, the J gene TRBJ1-3; D uncertain. Trimming pared 0 bases from V and 1 base from J, leaving 4 bases between. CDR1 DFQATT and CDR2 SNEGSKA come from the germline V gene (reference sequence). The CDR3 length is 13 residues. Here the CDR3 reads CSAREPSGNTIYF. In nucleotides, the CDR3 is TGCAGTGCTAGAGAACCGTCTGGAAACACCATATATTTT.

This clonotype was counted a few times. The genes are TRBV12-3 or TRBV12-4 and TRBJ2-1, with D unresolved. This CDR3 region has 12 residues. V gave up 5 bases and J gave up 6 bases, with 8 bases separating them. The CDR3 spells CASSTIVNEQFF. In DNA form, the CDR3 reads TGTGCCAGCAGTACCATAGTCAATGAGCAGTTCTTC.

This clonotype was seen only a few times. The rearrangement uses TRBV6-2 or TRBV6-3 and TRBJ2-1; no clear D gene. The germline V gene encodes CDR1 MNHEY and CDR2 SVGEGT. The germline V and J ends were trimmed by 1 base and 15 bases, with 10 bases remaining between them. The CDR3 has 11 amino acids. CDR3 nucleotides: TGTGCCAGCAGTTACTACGGACGCATGTTCTTC. Its translation is CASSYYGRMFF.

Turning to this clonotype: The CDR3 ends on some other residue instead of the conserved phenylalanine or tryptophan, so this is likely a read error. The chain couples TRBV20-1 to TRBJ2-7; no firm D call. The CDR3 length is 12 residues. Trimming took off 0 bases at V and 3 bases at J, with 6 bases between the two ends. CDR1 DFQATT and CDR2 SNEGSKA come from the germline V gene (reference sequence). CDR3 region: CSAREEGYEQYA. The CDR3 DNA sequence: TGCAGTGCTAGAGAAGAAGGCTACGAGCAGTACGCC.

A word on this clonotype: One end of the junction varies from germline; a read error may be responsible. This chain joins TRBV5-1 and TRBJ1-1; TRBD1 might be the D (6 bases). The CDR3 runs to 17 residues. Germline CDR1 SGHRS, CDR2 YFSETQ. CDR3 nucleotides: TGCGCCAGCAGGTTGGGGACACATTCGGGAGGAGACACTGAAGCTTTCTTT. This sequence encodes CASRLGTHSGGDTEAFF.

This clonotype was counted many times. The V and J genes are TRBV7-9 and TRBJ2-5; 7 bases are a match to TRBD2. The CDR3 runs 16 residues. The J segment lost 5 bases and the V segment lost 5 bases, leaving 14 bases of the junction unmatched. Germline V gene sequence: CDR1 SEHNR, CDR2 FQNEAQ (reference sequence). The CDR3 DNA reads as TGTGCCAGCAGCCTCCCTCTGGGAGGGCCAGTGGAGACCCAGTACTTC. This gives the protein CASSLPLGGPVETQYF.

This rearrangement joins TRBV20-1 to TRBJ1-1; 7 bases line up with TRBD1. Losses at the gene ends were 8 bases for V and 4 bases for J; bases not matched to a gene: 13. CDR3 length: 14 residues. Germline V gives CDR1 DFQATT, CDR2 SNEGSKA (reference sequence). CDR3 sequence reads: CSIRWGQGVTEAFF. CDR3 nucleotide sequence: TGCAGTATTAGATGGGGGCAGGGGGTCACTGAAGCTTTCTTT.

Regarding this clonotype: The junction departs from germline at one end; a sequencing error may be responsible. The chain employs TRBV4-2 and TRBJ2-6; a weak D match, TRBD1 (5 bases). From germline, CDR1 is LGHNA and CDR2 YNFKEQ. The CDR3 length is 18 residues. CDR3 bases: TGTGCAAGCAGCCAAGTTACCAGGGTATACTCTGGGGCCAACGTCCTGCCTTTC. The encoded protein is CASSQVTRVYSGANVLPF.